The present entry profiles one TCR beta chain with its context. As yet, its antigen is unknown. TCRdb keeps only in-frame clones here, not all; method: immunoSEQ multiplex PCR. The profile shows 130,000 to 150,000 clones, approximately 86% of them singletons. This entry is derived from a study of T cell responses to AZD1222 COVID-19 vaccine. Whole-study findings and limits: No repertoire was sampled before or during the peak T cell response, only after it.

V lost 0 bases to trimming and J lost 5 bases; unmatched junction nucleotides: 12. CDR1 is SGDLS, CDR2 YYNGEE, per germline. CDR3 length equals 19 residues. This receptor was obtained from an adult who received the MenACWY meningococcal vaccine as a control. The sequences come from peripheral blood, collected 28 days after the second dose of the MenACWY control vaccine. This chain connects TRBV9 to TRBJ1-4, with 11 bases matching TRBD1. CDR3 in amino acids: CASSVGPGQGVPRNEKLFF. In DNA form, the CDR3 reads TGTGCCAGCAGCGTAGGGCCGGGACAGGGGGTCCCTCGAAATGAAAAACTGTTTTTT.